This T cell receptor (beta chain) is drawn from a study of radiation and T cells in renal cell carcinoma. Study observations and caveats: Pretreatment tumor biopsies were lacking, so baseline clonotypes are unknown. From baseline, blood top tumor clonotypes peaked at 2 weeks post-radiation.

Regarding time point: blood 2 weeks post-SBRT. Treatment given: 15 Gy SBRT to primary tumor, nephrectomy 4 weeks later. Serial blood draws occurred at baseline and 2 and 4 weeks post-SBRT. Sequencing used immunoSEQ multiplex PCR; TCRdb keeps in-frame clones, though not all of them. The table shows some 120,000 clones, with 75% to 90% occurring only once. A word on this clone: The antigen is undetermined.

Per germline, CDR1 MGHDK and CDR2 SYGVNS. Trimming removed 11 bases at V and 4 bases at J, with 17 bases between. The CDR3 covers 13 residues. The chain is built from TRBV25-1 and TRBJ2-5, with a tentative D call TRBD2 (6 bases). The sample consisted of blood, taken from a patient whose treatment included radiotherapy and nephrectomy. The source of this sequence is a woman aged 55 to 70 with renal cell carcinoma. CDR3 amino acids: CAACLAGSETQYF. The DNA for the CDR3 is TGTGCCGCCTGCCTGGCGGGATCAGAGACCCAGTACTTC.